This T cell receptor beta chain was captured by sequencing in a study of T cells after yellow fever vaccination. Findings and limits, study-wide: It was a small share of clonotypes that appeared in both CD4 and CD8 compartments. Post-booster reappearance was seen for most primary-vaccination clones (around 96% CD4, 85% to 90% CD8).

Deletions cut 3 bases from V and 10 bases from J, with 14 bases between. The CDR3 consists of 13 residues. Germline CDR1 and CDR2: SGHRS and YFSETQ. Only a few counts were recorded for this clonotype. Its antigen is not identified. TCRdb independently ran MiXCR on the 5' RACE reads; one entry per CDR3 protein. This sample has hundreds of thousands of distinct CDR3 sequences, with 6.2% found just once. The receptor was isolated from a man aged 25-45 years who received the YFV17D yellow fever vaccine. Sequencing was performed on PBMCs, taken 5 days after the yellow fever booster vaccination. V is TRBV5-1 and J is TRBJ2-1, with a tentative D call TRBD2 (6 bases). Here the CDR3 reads CASSWTGETEQFF. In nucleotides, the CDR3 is TGCGCCAGCAGCTGGACGGGGGAAACGGAGCAGTTCTTC. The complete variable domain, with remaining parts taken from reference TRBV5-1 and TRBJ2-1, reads KAGVTQTPRYLIKTRGQQVTLSCSPISGHRSVSWYQQTPGQGLQFLFEYFSETQRNKGNFPGRFSGRQFSNSRSEMNVSTLELGDSALYLCASSWTGETEQFFGPGTRLTVL.